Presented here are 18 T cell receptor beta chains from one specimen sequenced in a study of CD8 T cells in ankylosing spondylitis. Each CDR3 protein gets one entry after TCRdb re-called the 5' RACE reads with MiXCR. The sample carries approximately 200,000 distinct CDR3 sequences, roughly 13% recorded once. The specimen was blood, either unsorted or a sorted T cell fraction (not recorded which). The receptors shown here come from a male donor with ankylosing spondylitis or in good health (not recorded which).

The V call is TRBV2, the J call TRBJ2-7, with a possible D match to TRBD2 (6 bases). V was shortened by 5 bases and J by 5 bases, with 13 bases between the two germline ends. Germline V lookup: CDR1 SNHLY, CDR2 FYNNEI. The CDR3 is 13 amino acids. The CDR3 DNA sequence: TGTGCCAGCAGTACTTACGGGGGAGACGAGCAGTACTTC. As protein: CASSTYGGDEQYF.

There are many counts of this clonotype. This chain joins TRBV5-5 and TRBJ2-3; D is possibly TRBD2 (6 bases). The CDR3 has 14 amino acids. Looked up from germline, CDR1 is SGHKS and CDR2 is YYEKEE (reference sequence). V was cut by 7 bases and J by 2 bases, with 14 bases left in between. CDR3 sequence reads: CASGRGDSTDTQYF. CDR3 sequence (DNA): TGTGCCAGCGGCCGCGGGGATTCCACAGATACGCAGTATTTT.

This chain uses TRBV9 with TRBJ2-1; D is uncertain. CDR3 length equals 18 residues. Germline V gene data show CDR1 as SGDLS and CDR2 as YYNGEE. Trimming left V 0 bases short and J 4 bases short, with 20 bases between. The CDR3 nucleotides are TGTGCCAGCAGCGTAGCTATCGTGCCGGATGGGGAATACAATGAGCAGTTCTTC. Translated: CASSVAIVPDGEYNEQFF.

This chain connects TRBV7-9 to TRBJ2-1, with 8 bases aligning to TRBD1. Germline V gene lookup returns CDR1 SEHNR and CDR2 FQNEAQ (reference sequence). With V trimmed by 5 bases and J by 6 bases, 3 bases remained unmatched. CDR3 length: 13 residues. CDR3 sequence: CASSDTGGNEQFF. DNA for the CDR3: TGTGCCAGCAGCGACACAGGGGGCAATGAGCAGTTCTTC.

DNA for the CDR3: TGTGCCAGTGGGGGGATAGCCAAAAACATTCAGTACTTC. Protein sequence: CASGGIAKNIQYF. This chain links TRBV27 with TRBJ2-4; D might be TRBD2 (6 bases). Germline lookup yields CDR1 MNHEY and CDR2 SMNVEV (reference sequence). The CDR3 runs to 13 residues. V lost 9 bases, J lost 0 bases, and 9 bases lay in between.

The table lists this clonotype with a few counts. CDR3 in amino acids: CASSHSGTSGREQYF. The CDR3 region has the DNA TGTGCCAGCAGCCACTCCGGGACTAGCGGTCGGGAGCAGTACTTC. The genes are TRBV14 and TRBJ2-7, with 11 nucleotides matching TRBD2. CDR1 is SGHDN and CDR2 is FVKESK in the germline V gene. The CDR3 extends over 15 amino acids. The V and J ends lost 3 bases and 7 bases, in that order; junction bases with no gene match: 8.

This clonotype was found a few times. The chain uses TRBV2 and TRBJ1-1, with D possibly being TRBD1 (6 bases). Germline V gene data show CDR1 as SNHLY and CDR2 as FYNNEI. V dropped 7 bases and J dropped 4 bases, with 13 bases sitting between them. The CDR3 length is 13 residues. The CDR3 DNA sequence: TGTGCCAGCAACCCCAGGGGTAGCACTGAAGCTTTCTTT. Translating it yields CASNPRGSTEAFF.

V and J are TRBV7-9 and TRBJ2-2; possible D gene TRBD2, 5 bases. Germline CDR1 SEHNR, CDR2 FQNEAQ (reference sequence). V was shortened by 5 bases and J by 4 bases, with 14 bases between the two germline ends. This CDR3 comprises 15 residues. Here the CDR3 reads CASSPSAALTGELFF. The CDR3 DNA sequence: TGTGCCAGCAGCCCCTCAGCGGCCCTCACCGGGGAGCTGTTTTTT.

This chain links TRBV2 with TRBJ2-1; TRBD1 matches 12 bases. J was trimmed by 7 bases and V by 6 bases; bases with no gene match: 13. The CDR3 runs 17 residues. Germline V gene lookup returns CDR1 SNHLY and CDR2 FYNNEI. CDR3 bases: TGTGCCAGCAGGGCAGCCCGGGACAGGGGGCTGGATAATGAGCAGTTCTTC. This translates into CASRAARDRGLDNEQFF.

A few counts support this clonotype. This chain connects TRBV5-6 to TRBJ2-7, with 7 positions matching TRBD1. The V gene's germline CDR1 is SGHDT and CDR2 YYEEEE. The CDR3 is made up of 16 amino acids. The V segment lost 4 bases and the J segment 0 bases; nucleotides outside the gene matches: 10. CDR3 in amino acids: CASSRYGTAISYEQYF. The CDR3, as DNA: TGTGCCAGCAGCCGGTACGGGACAGCAATCTCCTACGAGCAGTACTTC.

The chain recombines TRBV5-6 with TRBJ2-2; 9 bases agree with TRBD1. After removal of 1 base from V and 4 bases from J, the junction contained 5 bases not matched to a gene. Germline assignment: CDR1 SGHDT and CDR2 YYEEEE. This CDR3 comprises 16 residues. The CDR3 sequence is CASSLFRDRVTGELFF. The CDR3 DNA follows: TGTGCCAGCAGCTTGTTTCGGGACAGGGTCACCGGGGAGCTGTTTTTT. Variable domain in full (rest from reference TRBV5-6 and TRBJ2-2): DAGVTQSPTHLIKTRGQQVTLRCSPKSGHDTVSWYQQALGQGPQFIFQYYEEEERQRGNFPDRFSGHQFPNYSSELNVNALLLGDSALYLCASSLFRDRVTGELFFGEGSRLTVL.

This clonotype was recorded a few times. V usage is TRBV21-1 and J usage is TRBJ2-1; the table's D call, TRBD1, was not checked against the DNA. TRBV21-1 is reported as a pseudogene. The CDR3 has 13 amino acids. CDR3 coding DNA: TGTGCCAGCAGCAAAGAAGGGGACGATGAGCAGTTCTTC. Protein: CASSKEGDDEQFF.

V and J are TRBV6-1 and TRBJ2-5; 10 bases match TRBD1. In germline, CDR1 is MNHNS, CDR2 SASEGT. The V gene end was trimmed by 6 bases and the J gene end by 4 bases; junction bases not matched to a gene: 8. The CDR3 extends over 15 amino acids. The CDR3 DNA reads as TGTGCCAGCAGCACGGGACAGGGGACAGGAGAGACCCAGTACTTC. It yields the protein CASSTGQGTGETQYF.

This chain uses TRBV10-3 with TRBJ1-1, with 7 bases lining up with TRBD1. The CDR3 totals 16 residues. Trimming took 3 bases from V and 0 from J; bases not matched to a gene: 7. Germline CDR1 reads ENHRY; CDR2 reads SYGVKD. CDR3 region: CAISETGQDMNTEAFF. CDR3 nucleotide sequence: TGTGCCATCAGTGAAACAGGACAGGACATGAACACTGAAGCTTTCTTT.

The CDR3, as DNA: TGTGCAGCAGGCCGACAGACCTACGAGCAGTACTTC. Translation: CAAGRQTYEQYF. The chain links TRBV27 to TRBJ2-7; weak D call: TRBD1 (5 bases). The CDR3 is 12 residues long. Germline CDR1 is MNHEY and CDR2 is SMNVEV (reference sequence).

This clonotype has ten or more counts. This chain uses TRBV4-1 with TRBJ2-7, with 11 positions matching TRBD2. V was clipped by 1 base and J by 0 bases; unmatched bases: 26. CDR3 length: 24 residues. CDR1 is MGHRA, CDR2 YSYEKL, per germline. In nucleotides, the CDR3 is TGCGCCAGCAGCCAAGTTTTTTTCCGAGGAGTTTTAGGGTTGACTAGCGGGGTCTCCTACGAGCAGTACTTC. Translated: CASSQVFFRGVLGLTSGVSYEQYF.

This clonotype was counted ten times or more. The CDR3 reads CASSLMGGSDTQYF. CDR3 bases: TGTGCCAGCAGCTTAATGGGGGGATCAGATACGCAGTATTTT. This chain connects TRBV5-5 to TRBJ2-3; the D gene is possibly TRBD2 (6 bases). The CDR3 has 14 amino acids. Germline V gene lookup returns CDR1 SGHKS and CDR2 YYEKEE (reference sequence). V was clipped by 2 bases and J by 4 bases, with 11 bases between them.

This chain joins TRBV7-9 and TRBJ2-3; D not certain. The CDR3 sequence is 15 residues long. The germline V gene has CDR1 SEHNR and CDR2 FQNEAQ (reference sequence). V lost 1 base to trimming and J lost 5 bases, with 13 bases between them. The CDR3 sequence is CASSLGVIQVDTQYF. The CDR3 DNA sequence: TGTGCCAGCAGCTTAGGGGTAATCCAAGTAGATACGCAGTATTTT.